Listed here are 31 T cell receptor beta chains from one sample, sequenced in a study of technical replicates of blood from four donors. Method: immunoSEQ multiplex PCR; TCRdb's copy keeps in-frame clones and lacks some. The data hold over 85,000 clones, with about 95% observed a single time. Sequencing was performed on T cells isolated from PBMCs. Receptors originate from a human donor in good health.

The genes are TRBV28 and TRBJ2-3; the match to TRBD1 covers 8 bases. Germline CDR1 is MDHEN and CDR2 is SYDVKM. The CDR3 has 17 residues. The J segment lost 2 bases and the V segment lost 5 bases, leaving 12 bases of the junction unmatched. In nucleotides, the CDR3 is TGTGCCAGCAGTGGTAACCGGGACAGGCTCTACACAGATACGCAGTATTTT. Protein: CASSGNRDRLYTDTQYF.

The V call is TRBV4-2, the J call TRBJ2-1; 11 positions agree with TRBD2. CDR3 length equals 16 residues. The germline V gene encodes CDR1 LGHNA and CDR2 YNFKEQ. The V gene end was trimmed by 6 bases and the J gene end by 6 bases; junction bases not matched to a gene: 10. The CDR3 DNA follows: TGTGCCAGCAGATCAGACCCGGGACTAGCGGCCAATGAGCAGTTCTTC. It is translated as CASRSDPGLAANEQFF.

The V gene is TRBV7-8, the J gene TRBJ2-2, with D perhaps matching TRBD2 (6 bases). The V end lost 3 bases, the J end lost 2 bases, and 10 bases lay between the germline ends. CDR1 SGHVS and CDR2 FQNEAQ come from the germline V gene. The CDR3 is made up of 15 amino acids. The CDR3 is CASSLGLQNTGELFF. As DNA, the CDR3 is TGTGCCAGCAGCTTGGGACTTCAAAACACCGGGGAGCTGTTTTTT.

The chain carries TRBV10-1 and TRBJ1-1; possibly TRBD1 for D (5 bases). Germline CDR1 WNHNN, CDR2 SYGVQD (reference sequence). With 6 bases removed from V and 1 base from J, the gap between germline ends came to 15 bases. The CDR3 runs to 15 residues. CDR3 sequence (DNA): TGCGCCAGCAGAGACAACAGGTACGCGAACACTGAAGCTTTCTTT. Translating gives CASRDNRYANTEAFF.

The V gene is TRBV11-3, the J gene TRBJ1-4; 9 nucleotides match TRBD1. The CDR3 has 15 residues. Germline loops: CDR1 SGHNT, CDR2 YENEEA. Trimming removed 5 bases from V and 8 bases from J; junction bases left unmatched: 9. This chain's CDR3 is CASSLAGQGEEKLFF. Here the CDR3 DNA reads TGTGCCAGCAGCCTCGCGGGACAGGGAGAAGAAAAACTGTTTTTT.

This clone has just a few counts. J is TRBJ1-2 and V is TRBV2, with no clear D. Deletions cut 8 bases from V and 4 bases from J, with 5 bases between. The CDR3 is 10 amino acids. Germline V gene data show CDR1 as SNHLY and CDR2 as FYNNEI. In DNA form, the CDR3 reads TGTGCCAGCGACACCTATGGCTACACCTTC. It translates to CASDTYGYTF. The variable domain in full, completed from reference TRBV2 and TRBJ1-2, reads EPEVTQTPSHQVTQMGQEVILRCVPISNHLYFYWYRQILGQKVEFLVSFYNNEISEKSEIFDDQFSVERPDGSNFTLKIRSTKLEDSAMYFCASDTYGYTFGSGTRLTVV.

CDR3 amino acids: CASSQYRGPYEQYF. The CDR3 nucleotides are TGCGCCAGCAGTCAATACAGGGGCCCCTACGAGCAGTACTTC. The J gene is TRBJ2-7, the V gene TRBV23-1, with TRBD1 matching 7 bases. TRBV23-1 is identified as an open reading frame with a role that is uncertain. This CDR3 comprises 14 residues. The J segment lost 2 bases and the V segment lost 1 base, leaving 2 bases of the junction unmatched.

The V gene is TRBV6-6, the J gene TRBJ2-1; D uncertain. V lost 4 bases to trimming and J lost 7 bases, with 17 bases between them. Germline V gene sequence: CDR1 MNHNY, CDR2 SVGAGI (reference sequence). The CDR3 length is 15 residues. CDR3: CASSFRLEEENEQFF. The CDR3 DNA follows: TGTGCCAGCAGTTTCAGACTGGAAGAGGAGAATGAGCAGTTCTTC.

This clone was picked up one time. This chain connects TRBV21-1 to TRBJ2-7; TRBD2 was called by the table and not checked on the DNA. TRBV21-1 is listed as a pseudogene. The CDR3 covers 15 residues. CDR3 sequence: CASSNSIGRVLEQYF. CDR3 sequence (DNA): TGTGCCAGCAGCAATTCGATAGGGAGAGTTTTAGAGCAGTACTTC.

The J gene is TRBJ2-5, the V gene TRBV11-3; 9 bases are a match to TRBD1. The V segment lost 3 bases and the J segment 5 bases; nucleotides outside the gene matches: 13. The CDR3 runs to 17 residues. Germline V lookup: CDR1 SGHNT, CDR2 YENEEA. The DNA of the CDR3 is TGTGCCAGCAGCTTTATGGGGACAGGGAAGGTCCGCGAGACCCAGTACTTC. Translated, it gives CASSFMGTGKVRETQYF.

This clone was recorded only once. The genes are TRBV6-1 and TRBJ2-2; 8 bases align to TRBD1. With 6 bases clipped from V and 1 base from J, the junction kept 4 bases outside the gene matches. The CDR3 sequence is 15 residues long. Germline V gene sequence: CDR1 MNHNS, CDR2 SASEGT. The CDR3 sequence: CASRMGQENTGELFF. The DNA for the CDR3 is TGTGCCAGCAGGATGGGACAGGAGAACACCGGGGAGCTGTTTTTT.

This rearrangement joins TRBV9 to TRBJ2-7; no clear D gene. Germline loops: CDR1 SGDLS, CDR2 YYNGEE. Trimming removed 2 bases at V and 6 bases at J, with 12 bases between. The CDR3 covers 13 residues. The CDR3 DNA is TGTGCCAGCAGCGTTAGCCCAGCCGGCGAGCAGTACTTC. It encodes CASSVSPAGEQYF.

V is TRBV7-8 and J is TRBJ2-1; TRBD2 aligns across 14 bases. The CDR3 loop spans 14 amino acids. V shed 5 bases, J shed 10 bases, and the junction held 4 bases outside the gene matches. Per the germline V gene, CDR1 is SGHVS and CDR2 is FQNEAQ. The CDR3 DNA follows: TGTGCCAGCAGCCTGGGACTAGCGGGAGCCGAGCAGTTCTTC. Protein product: CASSLGLAGAEQFF.

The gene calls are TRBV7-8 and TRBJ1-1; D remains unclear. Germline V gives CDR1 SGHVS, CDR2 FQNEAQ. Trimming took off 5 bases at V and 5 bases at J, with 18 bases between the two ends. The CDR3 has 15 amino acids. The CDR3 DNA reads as TGTGCCAGCAGCCAGAATCCAGGCGTTGCTACTGAAGCTTTCTTT. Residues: CASSQNPGVATEAFF. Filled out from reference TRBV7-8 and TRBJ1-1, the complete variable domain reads GAGVSQSPRYKVAKRGQDVALRCDPISGHVSLFWYQQALGQGPEFLTYFQNEAQLDKSGLPSDRFFAERPEGSVSTLKIQRTQQEDSAVYLCASSQNPGVATEAFFGQGTRLTVV.

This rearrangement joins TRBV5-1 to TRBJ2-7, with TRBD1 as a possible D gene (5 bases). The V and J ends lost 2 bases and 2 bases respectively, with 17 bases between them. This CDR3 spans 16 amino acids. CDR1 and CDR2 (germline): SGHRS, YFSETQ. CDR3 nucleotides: TGCGCCAGCAGCTTCGCCGAGGATAAAGGGGCCTACGAGCAGTACTTC. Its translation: CASSFAEDKGAYEQYF.

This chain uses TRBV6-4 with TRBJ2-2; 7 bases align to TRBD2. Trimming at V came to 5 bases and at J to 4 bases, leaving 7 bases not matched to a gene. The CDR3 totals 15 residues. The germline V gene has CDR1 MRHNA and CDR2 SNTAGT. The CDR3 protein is CASSPSSGITGELFF. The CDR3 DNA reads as TGTGCCAGCAGTCCTTCTAGCGGAATCACCGGGGAGCTGTTTTTT.

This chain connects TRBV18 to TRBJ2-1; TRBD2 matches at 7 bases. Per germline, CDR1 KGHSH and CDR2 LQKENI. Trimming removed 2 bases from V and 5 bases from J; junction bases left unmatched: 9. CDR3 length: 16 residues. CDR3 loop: CASSPVAGRFNNEQFF. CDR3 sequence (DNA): TGTGCCAGCTCACCAGTAGCGGGCCGATTCAACAATGAGCAGTTCTTC.

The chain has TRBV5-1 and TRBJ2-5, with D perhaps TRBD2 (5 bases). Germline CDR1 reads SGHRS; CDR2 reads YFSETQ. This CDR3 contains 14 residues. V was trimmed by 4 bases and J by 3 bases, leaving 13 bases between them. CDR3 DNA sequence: TGCGCCAGCAGCCAACCGGTCGGGGAAGAGACCCAGTACTTC. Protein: CASSQPVGEETQYF.

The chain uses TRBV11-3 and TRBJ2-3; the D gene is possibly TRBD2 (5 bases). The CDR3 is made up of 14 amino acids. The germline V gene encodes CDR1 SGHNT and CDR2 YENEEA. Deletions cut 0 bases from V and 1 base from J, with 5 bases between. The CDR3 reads CASSLDGGTDTQYF. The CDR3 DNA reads TGTGCCAGCAGCTTAGACGGGGGCACAGATACGCAGTATTTT.

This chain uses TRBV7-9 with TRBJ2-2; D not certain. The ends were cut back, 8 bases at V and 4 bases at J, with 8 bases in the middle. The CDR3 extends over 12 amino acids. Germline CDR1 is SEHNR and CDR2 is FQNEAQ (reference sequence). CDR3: CASEVPTGELFF. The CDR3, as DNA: TGTGCCAGCGAGGTACCCACCGGGGAGCTGTTTTTT.

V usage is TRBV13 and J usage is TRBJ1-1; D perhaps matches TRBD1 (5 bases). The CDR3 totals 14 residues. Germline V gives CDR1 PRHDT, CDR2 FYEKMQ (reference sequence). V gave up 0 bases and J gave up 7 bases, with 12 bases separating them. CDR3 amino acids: CASSLGPDRIEAFF. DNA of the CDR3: TGTGCCAGCAGCTTAGGCCCTGACAGAATTGAAGCTTTCTTT.

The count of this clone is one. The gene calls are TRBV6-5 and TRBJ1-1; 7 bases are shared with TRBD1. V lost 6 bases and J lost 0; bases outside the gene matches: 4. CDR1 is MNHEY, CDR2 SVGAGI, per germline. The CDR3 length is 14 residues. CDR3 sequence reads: CASSLTGLNTEAFF. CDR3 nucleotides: TGTGCCAGCAGCCTGACAGGGCTGAACACTGAAGCTTTCTTT.

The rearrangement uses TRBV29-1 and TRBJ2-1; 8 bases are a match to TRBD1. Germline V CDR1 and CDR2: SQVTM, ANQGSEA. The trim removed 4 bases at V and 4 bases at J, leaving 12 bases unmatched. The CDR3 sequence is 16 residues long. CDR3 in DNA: TGCAGCGTTGTCGCGCTGCAGGGGGCTACTTACAATGAGCAGTTCTTC. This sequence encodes CSVVALQGATYNEQFF.

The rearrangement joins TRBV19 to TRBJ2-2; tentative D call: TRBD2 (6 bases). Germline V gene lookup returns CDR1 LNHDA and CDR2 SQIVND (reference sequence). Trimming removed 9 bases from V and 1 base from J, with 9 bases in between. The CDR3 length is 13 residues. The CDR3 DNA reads TGTGCCAGGCGGGACGGGAACACCGGGGAGCTGTTTTTT. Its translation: CARRDGNTGELFF.

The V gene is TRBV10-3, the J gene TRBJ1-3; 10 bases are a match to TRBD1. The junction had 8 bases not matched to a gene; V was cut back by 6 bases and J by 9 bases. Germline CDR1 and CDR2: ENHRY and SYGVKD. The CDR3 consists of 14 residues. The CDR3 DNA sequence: TGTGCCATCAGCCCGGGACAGGGGTTTAGCACCATATATTTT. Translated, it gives CAISPGQGFSTIYF.

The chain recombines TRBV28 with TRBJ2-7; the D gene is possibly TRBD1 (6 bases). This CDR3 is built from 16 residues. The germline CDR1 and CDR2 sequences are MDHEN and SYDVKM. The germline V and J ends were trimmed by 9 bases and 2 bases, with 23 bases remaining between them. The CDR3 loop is CASPPPTLQGPYEQYF. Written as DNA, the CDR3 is TGTGCCAGTCCCCCGCCCACCTTACAGGGTCCCTACGAGCAGTACTTC.

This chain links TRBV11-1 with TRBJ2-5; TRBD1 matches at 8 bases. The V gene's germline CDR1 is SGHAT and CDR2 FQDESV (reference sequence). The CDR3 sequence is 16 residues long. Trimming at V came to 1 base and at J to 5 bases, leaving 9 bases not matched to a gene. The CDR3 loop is CASSLEDREIRETQYF. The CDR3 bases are TGTGCCAGCAGCTTAGAGGACAGGGAAATTCGGGAGACCCAGTACTTC.

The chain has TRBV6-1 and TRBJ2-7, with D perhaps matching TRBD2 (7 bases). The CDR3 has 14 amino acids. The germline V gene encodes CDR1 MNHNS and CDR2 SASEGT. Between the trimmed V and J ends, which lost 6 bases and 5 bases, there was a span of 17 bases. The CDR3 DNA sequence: TGTGCCAGCAGGGGGGATGGGGGGGCGGACGAGCAGTACTTC. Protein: CASRGDGGADEQYF.

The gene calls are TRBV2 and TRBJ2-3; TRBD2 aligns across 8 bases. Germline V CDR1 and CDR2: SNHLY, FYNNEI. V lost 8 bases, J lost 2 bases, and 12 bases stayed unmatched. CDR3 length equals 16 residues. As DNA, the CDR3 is TGTGCCAGCCTTCGGGGACTAGTATTTGTCACAGATACGCAGTATTTT. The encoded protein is CASLRGLVFVTDTQYF.

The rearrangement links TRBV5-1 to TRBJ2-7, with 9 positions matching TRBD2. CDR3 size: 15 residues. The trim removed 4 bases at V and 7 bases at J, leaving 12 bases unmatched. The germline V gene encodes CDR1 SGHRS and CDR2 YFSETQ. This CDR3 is CASSPRVSGSVEQYF. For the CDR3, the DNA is TGCGCCAGCAGCCCTCGGGTTAGCGGGAGTGTTGAGCAGTACTTC.

CDR3 region: CAWRLGTSGGYEQYF. As DNA, the CDR3 is TGTGCCTGGAGGCTAGGGACTAGCGGGGGCTACGAGCAGTACTTC. The chain uses TRBV30 and TRBJ2-7, with 14 bases matching TRBD2. After removal of 3 bases from V and 3 bases from J, the junction contained 4 bases not matched to a gene. The CDR3 runs to 15 residues. Germline V gene data show CDR1 as GTSNPN and CDR2 as SVGIG (reference sequence).